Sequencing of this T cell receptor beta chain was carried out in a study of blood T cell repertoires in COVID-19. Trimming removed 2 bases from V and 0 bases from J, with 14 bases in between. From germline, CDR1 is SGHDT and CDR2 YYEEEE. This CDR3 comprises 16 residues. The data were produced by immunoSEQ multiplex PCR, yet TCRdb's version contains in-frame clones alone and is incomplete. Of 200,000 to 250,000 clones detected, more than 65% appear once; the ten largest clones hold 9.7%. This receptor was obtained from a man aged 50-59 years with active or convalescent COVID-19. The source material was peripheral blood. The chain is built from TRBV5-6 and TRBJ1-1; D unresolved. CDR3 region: CASSFLRSFMNTEAFF. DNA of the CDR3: TGTGCCAGCAGCTTCCTGAGGAGTTTCATGAACACTGAAGCTTTCTTT.